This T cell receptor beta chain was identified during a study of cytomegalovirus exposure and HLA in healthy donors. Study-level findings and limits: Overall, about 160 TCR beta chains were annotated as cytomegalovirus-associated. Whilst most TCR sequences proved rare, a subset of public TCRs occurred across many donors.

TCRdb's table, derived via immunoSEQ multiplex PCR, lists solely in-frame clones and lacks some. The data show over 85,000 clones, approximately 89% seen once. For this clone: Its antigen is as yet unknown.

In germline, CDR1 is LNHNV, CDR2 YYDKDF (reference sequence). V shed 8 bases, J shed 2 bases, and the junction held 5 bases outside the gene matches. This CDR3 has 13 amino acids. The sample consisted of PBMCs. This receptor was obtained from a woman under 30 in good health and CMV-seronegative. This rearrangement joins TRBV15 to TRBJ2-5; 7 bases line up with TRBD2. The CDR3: CATGASGQETQYF. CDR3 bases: TGTGCCACCGGGGCTAGCGGACAAGAGACCCAGTACTTC.